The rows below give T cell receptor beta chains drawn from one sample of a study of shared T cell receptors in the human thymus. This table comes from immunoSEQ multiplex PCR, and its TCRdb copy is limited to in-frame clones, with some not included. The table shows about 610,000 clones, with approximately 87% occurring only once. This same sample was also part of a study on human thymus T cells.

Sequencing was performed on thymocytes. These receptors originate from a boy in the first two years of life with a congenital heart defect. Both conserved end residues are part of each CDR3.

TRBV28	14	CASSLKLATYEQYF
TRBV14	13	CASSQEMGQEAFF
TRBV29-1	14	CSVVVSGLNYGYTF
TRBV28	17	CASSLQQGAIGTDTQYF
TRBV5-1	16	CASSLVVSSHRVGQFF
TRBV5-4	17	CASSQPGLADAYNEQFF
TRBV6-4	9	CRRGYEQYF
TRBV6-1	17	CASSEAIWARGNEKLFF
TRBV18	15	CASSPQQGGANVLTF
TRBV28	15	CASRLSGTRLNTQYF
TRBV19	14	CASSRQVQGYEQYF
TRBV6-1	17	CASSEGTGSNSGNTIYF
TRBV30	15	CAWLLSGGLGTEAFF
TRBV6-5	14	CASSLRSGAHGYTF
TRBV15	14	CATSRDQENTEAFF
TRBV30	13	CAWSDAVNYGYTF
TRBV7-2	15	CASSPEGRGTYEQYF
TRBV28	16	CASSLAEGQGAYEQYF
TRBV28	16	CASSFRQGAVGNTIYF
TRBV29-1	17	CSVGLRDRGRPTDTQYF
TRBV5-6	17	CASSLCRGPDNPDTQYF
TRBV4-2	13	CASSQAGNETQYF
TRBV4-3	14	CASSQDVLNNEQFF
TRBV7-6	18	CASSSPSGTSGRLYEQYF
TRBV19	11	CAGRRGHGYTF
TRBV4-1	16	CASSQGLAGAYNEQFF
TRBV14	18	CASSQDRRLAGVHGELFF
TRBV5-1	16	CASSKGLAGDLETQYF
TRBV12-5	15	CASGFRDSDSYEQYF
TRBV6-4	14	CASSDSRSTDTQYF
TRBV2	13	CASSDREYNEQFF
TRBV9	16	CASSPGGGGSYNEQFF
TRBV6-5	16	CASSYSGHQAKNIQYF
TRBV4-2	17	CASSRTWNDRPGQPQHF
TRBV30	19	CAWSQNLRRPVGWADTQYF
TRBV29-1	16	CSAVVQGGNSNQPQHF
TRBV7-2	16	CASSSGGRNPYNEQFF
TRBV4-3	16	CASSQDEGENTGELFF
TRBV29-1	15	CSVPFRRSPRDTQYF
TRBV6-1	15	CASSEEVAGGEKLFF
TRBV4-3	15	CASSQVAGQTDTQYF
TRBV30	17	CAWSPRVLATLYNEQFF
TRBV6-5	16	CASSYPATGGAYGYTF
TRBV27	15	CASSPAGSATDTQYF
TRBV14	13	CASSQEIFSEQYF
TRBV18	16	CASSPLVRGGTDTQYF
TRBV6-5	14	CASSLAGAENEQFF
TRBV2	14	CASSESPKWEKLFF
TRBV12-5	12	CASGLDSHEQYF
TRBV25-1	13	CASCPRGGDTQYF
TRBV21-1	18	CASSGGQNLFYSNQPQHF
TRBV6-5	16	CASSYSRTSSYNEQFF
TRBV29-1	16	CSVEDPLGQPTDTQYF
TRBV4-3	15	CASSQGGRDTETQYF
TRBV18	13	CASSRASSYEQYF
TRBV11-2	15	CASSPGLAVFGELFF
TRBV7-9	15	CASSWWDRDGEKLFF
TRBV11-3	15	CASSLELGGGNEQFF